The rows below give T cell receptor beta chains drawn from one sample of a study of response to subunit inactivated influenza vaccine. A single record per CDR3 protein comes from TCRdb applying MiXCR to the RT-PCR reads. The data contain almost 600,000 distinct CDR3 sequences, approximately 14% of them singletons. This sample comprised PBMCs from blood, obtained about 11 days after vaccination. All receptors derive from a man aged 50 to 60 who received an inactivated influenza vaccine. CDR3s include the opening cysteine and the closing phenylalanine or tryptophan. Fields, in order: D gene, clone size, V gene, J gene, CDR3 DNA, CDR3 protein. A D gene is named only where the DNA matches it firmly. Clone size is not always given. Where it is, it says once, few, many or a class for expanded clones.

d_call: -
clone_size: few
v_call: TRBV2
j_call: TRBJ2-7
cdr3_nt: TGTGCCAGCAGTGAAACGATCCCCTACGAGCAGTACTTC
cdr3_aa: CASSETIPYEQYF

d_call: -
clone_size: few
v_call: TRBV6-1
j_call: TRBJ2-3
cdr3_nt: TGTGCCAGCAGCCAAGAAGGGGACCGAGTGGATACGCAGTATTTT
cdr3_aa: CASSQEGDRVDTQYF

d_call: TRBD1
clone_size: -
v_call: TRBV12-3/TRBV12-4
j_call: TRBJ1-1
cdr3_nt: TGTGCCAGCAGACAGACAGGGAGCACTGAAGCTTTCTTT
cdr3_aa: CASRQTGSTEAFF

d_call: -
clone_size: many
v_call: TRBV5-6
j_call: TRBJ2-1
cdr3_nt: TGTGCCAGCAGCTACGACTACCTGGGACAAAGTTACAATGAGCAGTTCTTC
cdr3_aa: CASSYDYLGQSYNEQFF

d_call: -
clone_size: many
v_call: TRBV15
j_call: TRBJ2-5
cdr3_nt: TGTGCCACCAGCAGAGATTACCCCCTAGCGACCCAAGAGACCCAGTACTTC
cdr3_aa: CATSRDYPLATQETQYF

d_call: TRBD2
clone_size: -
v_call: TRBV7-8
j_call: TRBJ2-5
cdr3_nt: TGTGCCAGCAGCATTAATAGCGGGGGGGCGAGAGAGACCCAGTACTTC
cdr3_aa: CASSINSGGARETQYF

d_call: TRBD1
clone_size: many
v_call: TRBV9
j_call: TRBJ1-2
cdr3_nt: TGTGCCAGCAGCGTAGCACAGGGGTATGGCTACACCTTC
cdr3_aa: CASSVAQGYGYTF

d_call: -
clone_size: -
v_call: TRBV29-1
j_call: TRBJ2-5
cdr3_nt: TGCAGCGTTTACAGGAACCTAGAGACCCAGTACTTC
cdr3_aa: CSVYRNLETQYF

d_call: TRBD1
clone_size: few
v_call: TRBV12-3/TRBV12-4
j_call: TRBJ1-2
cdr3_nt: TGTGCCAGCAGTCAACGGGGACAGTATGGCTACACCTTC
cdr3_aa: CASSQRGQYGYTF

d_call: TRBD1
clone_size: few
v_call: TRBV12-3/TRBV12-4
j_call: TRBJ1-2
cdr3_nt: TGTGCCAGCAGTGCGCCGAATAGACAGGGAGTCGATGGCTACACCTTC
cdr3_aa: CASSAPNRQGVDGYTF

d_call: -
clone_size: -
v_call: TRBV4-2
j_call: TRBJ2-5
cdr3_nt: TGTGCCAGCAGCCAAGACCCTACGACGGGCGAAGAGACCCAGTACTTC
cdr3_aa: CASSQDPTTGEETQYF

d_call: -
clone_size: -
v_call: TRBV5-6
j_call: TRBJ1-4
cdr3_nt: TGTGCCAGCAGCCCGGGAGAGGGAGGAACTAATGAAAAACTGTTTTTT
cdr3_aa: CASSPGEGGTNEKLFF

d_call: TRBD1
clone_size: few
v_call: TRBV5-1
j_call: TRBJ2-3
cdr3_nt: TGCGCCAGCAGCTCGACAGGGGCCCGCACAGATACGCAGTATTTT
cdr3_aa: CASSSTGARTDTQYF

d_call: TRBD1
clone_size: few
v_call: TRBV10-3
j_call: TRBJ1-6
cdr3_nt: TGTGCCATCAGTGGAGACAGGGCCTATAATTCACCCCTCCACTTT
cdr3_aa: CAISGDRAYNSPLHF

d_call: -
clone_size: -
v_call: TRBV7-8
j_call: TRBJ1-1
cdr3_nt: TGTGCCAGCAGCTTACGTCAAGTGAACACTGAAGCTTTCTTT
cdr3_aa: CASSLRQVNTEAFF

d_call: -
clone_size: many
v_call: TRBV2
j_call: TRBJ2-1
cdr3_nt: TGTGCCAGCAGTTACTCCCCGGTAGTAGGAGTCTACAATGAGCAGTTCTTC
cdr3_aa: CASSYSPVVGVYNEQFF

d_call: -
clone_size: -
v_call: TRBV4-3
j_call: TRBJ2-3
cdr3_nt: TGCGCCAGCAGCCAAGATCTCGTCCGGTGGAGGGGAAGGACAGATACGCAGTATTTT
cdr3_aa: CASSQDLVRWRGRTDTQYF

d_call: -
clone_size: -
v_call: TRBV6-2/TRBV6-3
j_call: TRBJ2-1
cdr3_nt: TGTGCCAGCAGTTTTAGGGGCAGGAATGAGCAGTTCTTC
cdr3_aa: CASSFRGRNEQFF

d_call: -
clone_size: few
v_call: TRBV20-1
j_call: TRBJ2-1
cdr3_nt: TGCAGTGCCCCCTTGGTTCCGGGCTATGAGCAGTTCTTC
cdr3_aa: CSAPLVPGYEQFF

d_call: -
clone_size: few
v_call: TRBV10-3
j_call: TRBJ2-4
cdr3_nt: TGTGCCATCAGTGATGGAGCCAAAAACATTCAGTACTTC
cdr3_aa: CAISDGAKNIQYF

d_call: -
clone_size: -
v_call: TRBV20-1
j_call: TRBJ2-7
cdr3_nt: TGCAGTGCTAGAGATCTCCTGCGGAACTCCTACGAGCAGTACTTC
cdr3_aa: CSARDLLRNSYEQYF

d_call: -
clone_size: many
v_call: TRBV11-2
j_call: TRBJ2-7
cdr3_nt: TGTGCCAGCAGCTCGACCTGGGGAGAGCAGTACTTC
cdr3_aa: CASSSTWGEQYF

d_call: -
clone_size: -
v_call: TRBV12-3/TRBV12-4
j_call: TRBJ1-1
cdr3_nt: TGTGCCAGCAGTTTAGACAGGGCGTACACTGAAGCTTTCTTT
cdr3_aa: CASSLDRAYTEAFF

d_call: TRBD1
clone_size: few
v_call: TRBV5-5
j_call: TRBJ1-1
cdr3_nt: TGTGCCAGCAGCTTTGGACAGGGGGTTGGGACTGAAGCTTTCTTT
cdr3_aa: CASSFGQGVGTEAFF

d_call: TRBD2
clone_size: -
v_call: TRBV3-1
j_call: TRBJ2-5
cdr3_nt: TGTGCCAGCAGCCAAGTCGCTAGCGGTATTGCTGAGACCCAGTACTTC
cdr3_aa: CASSQVASGIAETQYF

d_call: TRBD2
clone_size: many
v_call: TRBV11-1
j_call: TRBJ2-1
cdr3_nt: TGTGCCAGCATGCCTTTACCGGGGGGGGGAAGCTCCTACAATGAGCAGTTCTTC
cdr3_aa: CASMPLPGGGSSYNEQFF

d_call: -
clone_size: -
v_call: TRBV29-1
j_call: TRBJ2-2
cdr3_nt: TGCAGCGTTGAAGATCGGCGGGACAGCCTCACCGGGGAGCTGTTTTTT
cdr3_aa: CSVEDRRDSLTGELFF

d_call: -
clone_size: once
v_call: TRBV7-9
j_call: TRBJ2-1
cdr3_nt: TGTGCCAGCAGCTCAGCAGGCCAGTGGTACAATGAGCAGTTCTTC
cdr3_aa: CASSSAGQWYNEQFF

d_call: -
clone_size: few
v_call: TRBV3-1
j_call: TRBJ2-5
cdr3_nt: TGTGCCAGCAGCCCGTGGACAGAAGAAGAGACCCAGTACTTC
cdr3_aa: CASSPWTEEETQYF

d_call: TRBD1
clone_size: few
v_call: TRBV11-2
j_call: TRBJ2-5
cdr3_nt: TGTGCCAGCAGCCGGGACAGGGATGGGACCCAGTACTTC
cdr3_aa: CASSRDRDGTQYF

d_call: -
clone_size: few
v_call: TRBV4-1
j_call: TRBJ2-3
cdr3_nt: TGCGCCAGCAGCCAAGAAGAGAGCACAGATACGCAGTATTTT
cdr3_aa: CASSQEESTDTQYF

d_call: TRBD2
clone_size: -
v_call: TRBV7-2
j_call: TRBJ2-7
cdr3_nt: TGTGCCAGCAGCTTAGATCAGCGGGGGATATCCTACGAGCAGTACTTC
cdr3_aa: CASSLDQRGISYEQYF

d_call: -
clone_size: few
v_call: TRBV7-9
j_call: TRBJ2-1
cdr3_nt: TGTGCCAGCAGCTTAATTAATTATGAGCAGTTCTTC
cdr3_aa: CASSLINYEQFF

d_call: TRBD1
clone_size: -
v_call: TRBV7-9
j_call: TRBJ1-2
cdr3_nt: TGTGCCAGCAGCTCCTGGAACCGGGACAGCCTTTTAGGCTACACCTTC
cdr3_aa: CASSSWNRDSLLGYTF

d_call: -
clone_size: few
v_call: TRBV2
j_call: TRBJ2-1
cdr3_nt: TGTGCCAGCAGTGAACACAGTAGCCCTCCTCAGCAGTTCTTC
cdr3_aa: CASSEHSSPPQQFF

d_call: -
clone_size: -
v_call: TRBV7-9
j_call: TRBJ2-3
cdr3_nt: TGTGCCACCCCGGGGGCTAGCGGCACAGATACGCAGTATTTT
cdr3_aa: CATPGASGTDTQYF

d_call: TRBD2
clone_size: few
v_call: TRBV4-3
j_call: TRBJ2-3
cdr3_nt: TGCGCCAGCAGCCGAGGGACTAGCGGGAGGTCAGATACGCAGTATTTT
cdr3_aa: CASSRGTSGRSDTQYF

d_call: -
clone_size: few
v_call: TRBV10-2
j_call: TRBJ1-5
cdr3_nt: TGCGCCAGCGTTGGGACTCCGGGGCTGCCCCAGCATTTT
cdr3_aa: CASVGTPGLPQHF

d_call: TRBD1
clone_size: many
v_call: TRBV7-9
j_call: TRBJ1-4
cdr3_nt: TGTGCCAGCAGGGAAAGCGGGACAGGGGAGGAAAAACTGTTTTTT
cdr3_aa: CASRESGTGEEKLFF

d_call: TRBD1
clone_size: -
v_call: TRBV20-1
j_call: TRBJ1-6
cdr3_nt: TGCAGTGCTAGAGGGGCAGGGGGAGGTCGTTCACCCCTCCACTTT
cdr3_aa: CSARGAGGGRSPLHF

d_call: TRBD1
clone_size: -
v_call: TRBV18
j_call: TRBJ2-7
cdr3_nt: TGTGCCAGCTCACCCGGACAGGGGGACTCCTACGAGCAGTACTTC
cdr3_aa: CASSPGQGDSYEQYF

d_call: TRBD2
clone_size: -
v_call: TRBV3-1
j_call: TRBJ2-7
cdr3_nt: TGTGCCAGCAGCCCGGGGTTGACTAGCGTAATCTACGAGCAGTACTTC
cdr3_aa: CASSPGLTSVIYEQYF

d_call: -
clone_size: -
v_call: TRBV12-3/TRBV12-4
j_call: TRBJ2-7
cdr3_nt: TGTGCCAGCAGTCCGACGGCTACCTACGAGCAGTACTTC
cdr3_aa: CASSPTATYEQYF

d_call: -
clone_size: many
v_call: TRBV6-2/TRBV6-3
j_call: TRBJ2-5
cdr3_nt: TGTGCCAGCAGTTATTCCTTAGAGACCCAGTACTTC
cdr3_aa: CASSYSLETQYF

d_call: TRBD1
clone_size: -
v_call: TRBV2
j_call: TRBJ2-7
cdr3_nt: TGTGCCAGCAGTGATAGGACAGGCTATTACGAGCAGTACTTC
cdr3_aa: CASSDRTGYYEQYF

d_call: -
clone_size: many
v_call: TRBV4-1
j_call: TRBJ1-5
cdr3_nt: TGCGCCAGCAGCCAAGGGTTGAATCAGCCCCAGCATTTT
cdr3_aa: CASSQGLNQPQHF

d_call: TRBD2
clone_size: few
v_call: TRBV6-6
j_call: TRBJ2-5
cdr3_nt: TGTGCCAGCAGTATCCGGGGGGGAGAGACCCAGTACTTC
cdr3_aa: CASSIRGGETQYF

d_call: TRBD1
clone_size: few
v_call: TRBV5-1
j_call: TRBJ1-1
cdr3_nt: TGCGCCAGCAGCCAAGGGACAGGGGGCACTGAAGCTTTCTTT
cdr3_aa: CASSQGTGGTEAFF

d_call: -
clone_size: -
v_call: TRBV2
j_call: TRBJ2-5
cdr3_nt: TGTGCCAGCAGAGGCGGGGTAGAGACCCAGTACTTC
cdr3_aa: CASRGGVETQYF

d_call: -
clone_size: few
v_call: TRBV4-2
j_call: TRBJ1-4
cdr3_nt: TGTGCCAGCAGCCAGGGGGGGCAGCGAGAAAAACTGTTTTTT
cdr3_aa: CASSQGGQREKLFF

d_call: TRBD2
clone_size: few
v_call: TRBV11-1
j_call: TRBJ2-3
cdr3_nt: TGTGCCAGCAGCTTAGAGGTTACGGCGGGAGAGATATTTAGCACAGATACGCAGTATTTT
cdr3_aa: CASSLEVTAGEIFSTDTQYF

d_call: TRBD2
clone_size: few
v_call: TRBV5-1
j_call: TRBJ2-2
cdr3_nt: TGCGCCAGCAGCAAGATAGCGGGAGTAAATGGGGAGCTGTTTTTT
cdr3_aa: CASSKIAGVNGELFF

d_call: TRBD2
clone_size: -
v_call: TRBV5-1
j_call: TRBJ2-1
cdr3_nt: TGCGCCAGCAGCTCCTTGACTAGCGGGAGGGCCAATGAGCAGTTCTTC
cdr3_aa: CASSSLTSGRANEQFF

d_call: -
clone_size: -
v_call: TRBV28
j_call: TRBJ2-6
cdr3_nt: TGTGCCAGCAGTTTACCGCGGGACAGACTTTCTGGGGCCAACGTCCTGACTTTC
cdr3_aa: CASSLPRDRLSGANVLTF

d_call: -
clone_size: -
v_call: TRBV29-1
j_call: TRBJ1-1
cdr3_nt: TGCAGCGTGTGGGGATCAACGAACACTGAAGCTTTCTTT
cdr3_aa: CSVWGSTNTEAFF

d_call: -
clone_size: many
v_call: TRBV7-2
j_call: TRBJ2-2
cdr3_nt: TGTGCCAGCAGCTTAAATTCCCGTCTGGCCGGGGAGCTGTTTTTT
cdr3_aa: CASSLNSRLAGELFF

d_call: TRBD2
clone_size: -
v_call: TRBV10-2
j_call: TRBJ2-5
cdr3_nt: TGCGCCAGCAGAGTGTTGCGGGGGGGGCGAGAGACCCAGTACTTC
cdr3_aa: CASRVLRGGRETQYF

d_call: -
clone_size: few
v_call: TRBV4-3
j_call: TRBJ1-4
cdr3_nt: TGCGCCAGCAGCCAAGGACGCGGGGGTTGGGAAAAACTGTTTTTT
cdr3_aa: CASSQGRGGWEKLFF

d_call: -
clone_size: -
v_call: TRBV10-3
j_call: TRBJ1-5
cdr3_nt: TGTGCCATCAGGGCAGGGAGAAATAGCAATCAGCCCCAGCATTTT
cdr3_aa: CAIRAGRNSNQPQHF

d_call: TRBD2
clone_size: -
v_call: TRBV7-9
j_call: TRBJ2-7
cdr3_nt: TGTGCCAGCAGCTTAAGGACGGCGGGGGGCAACTACGAGCAGTACTTC
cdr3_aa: CASSLRTAGGNYEQYF